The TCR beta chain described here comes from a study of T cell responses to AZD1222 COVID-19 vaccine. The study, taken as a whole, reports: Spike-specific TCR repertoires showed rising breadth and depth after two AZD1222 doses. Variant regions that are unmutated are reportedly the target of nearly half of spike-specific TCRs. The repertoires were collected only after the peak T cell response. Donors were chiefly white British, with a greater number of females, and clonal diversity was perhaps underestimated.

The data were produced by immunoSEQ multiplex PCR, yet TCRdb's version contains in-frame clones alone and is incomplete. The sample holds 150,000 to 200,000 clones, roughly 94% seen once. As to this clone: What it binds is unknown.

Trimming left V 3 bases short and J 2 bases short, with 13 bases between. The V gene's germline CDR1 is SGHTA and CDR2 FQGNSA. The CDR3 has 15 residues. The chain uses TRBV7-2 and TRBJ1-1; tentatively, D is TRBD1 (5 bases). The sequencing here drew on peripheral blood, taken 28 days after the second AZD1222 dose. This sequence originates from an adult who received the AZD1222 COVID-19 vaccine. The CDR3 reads CASSFLGARNTEAFF. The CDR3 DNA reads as TGTGCCAGCAGCTTCTTAGGGGCGCGTAACACTGAAGCTTTCTTT. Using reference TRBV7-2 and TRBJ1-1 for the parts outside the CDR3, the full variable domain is GAGVSQSPSNKVTEKGKDVELRCDPISGHTALYWYRQSLGQGLEFLIYFQGNSAPDKSGLPSDRFSAERTGGSVSTLTIQRTQQEDSAVYLCASSFLGARNTEAFFGQGTRLTVV.